The 7 T cell receptor beta chains below all came from one sample that was sequenced in a study of beta chain features in type 1 diabetes. Points from the study as a whole: Moderately but significantly shorter TCRB CDR3s were found in Type 1 diabetes patients in all four CD4+ subsets.

Expressed TCRB transcripts were sequenced, since all the RNA that had been isolated was reverse transcribed. Clones were read by immunoSEQ multiplex PCR, and TCRdb kept only the in-frame ones, dropping some. The repertoire includes roughly 150,000 clones, around 8% of them detected once, and approximately 0.85% sits in the top ten. Their target antigens are unknown. The material sequenced was central memory CD4+ T cells from blood. These receptors were taken from a woman aged 40 to 49 with type 1 diabetes.

This chain uses TRBV27 with TRBJ1-5; D uncertain. There are 13 residues in the CDR3. V lost 5 bases, J lost 5 bases, and 10 bases lay in between. CDR1 MNHEY and CDR2 SMNVEV come from the germline V gene (reference sequence). This chain's CDR3 is CASSPLRDQPQHF. DNA of the CDR3: TGTGCCAGCAGTCCTCTCCGGGATCAGCCCCAGCATTTT.

This chain uses TRBV11-1 with TRBJ2-1; tentatively, D is TRBD1 (6 bases). In germline, CDR1 is SGHAT, CDR2 FQDESV (reference sequence). V shed 3 bases and J shed 2 bases, with 11 bases lying between them. This CDR3 is built from 15 residues. The CDR3: CASSLYRAAYNEQFF. The CDR3 DNA reads as TGTGCCAGCAGCTTGTACAGGGCTGCCTACAATGAGCAGTTCTTC.

This clone came up a few times. V gene TRBV7-9 combines with J gene TRBJ2-2; a possible D gene is TRBD1 (5 bases). Trimming left V 1 base short and J 6 bases short, with 12 bases between. The CDR3 totals 15 residues. The germline V gene has CDR1 SEHNR and CDR2 FQNEAQ (reference sequence). The chain's CDR3 is CASSLGGGWAGELFF. The CDR3 DNA sequence: TGTGCCAGCAGCTTAGGGGGCGGATGGGCCGGGGAGCTGTTTTTT.

The gene calls are TRBV5-1 and TRBJ2-7; 10 positions agree with TRBD2. Germline CDR1 reads SGHRS; CDR2 reads YFSETQ. Unmatched junction bases numbered 5, after V lost 0 bases and J lost 5 bases. The CDR3 runs 15 residues. CDR3 nucleotide sequence: TGCGCCAGCAGCTTGGGGGTAGCGGGAGGCAACGAGCAGTACTTC. It translates to CASSLGVAGGNEQYF.

This clone occurred a few times. J is TRBJ1-3 and V is TRBV9; 7 positions agree with TRBD1. Unmatched junction bases numbered 6, after V lost 0 bases and J lost 6 bases. The CDR3 covers 15 residues. Germline loops: CDR1 SGDLS, CDR2 YYNGEE. CDR3 protein: CASSVGTGASNTIYF. CDR3 bases: TGTGCCAGCAGCGTAGGAACAGGGGCCTCAAACACCATATATTTT.

CDR3 loop: CASSYRAGVGDNEQFF. The DNA of the CDR3 is TGTGCCAGCAGTTACAGAGCGGGAGTGGGGGACAATGAGCAGTTCTTC. The rearrangement joins TRBV6-5 to TRBJ2-1; 8 positions match TRBD2. Germline V CDR1 and CDR2: MNHEY, SVGAGI. With V trimmed by 2 bases and J by 5 bases, 8 bases remained unmatched. The CDR3 runs 16 residues.

In its sample, this clone was seen a few times. This chain joins TRBV5-1 and TRBJ2-1; 11 positions agree with TRBD2. The CDR3 runs 17 residues. Per germline, CDR1 SGHRS and CDR2 YFSETQ. J gave up 7 bases and V 0 bases, and 9 bases lay outside the gene matches. The CDR3 loop reads CASSLEVAGGQGNEQFF. The CDR3 region has the DNA TGCGCCAGCAGCTTGGAGGTAGCGGGAGGGCAGGGGAATGAGCAGTTCTTC.